This T cell receptor (beta chain) was captured by sequencing in a study of cytomegalovirus exposure and HLA in healthy donors. The wider study: It was reported in a later analysis that the same platform had been used for the 120 or so validation repertoires as for the 550 to 750 first-cohort repertoires.

Regarding this clone: The antigen is not known.

Method: immunoSEQ multiplex PCR; TCRdb's copy keeps in-frame clones and lacks some. The table records roughly 64,000 clones, roughly 94% of them present only once. General study results and limits: Associated with cytomegalovirus, according to the listing, were around 160 TCR beta chains. In vitro, three CMV-associated chains proved specific for CMV antigens. Reportedly, cytomegalovirus status was diagnosed with high sensitivity and specificity.

Germline-derived CDR1 and CDR2 are MNHEY and SVGAGI. The CDR3 contains 14 residues. The germline V and J ends were trimmed by 6 bases and 2 bases, with 13 bases remaining between them. The rearrangement joins TRBV6-5 to TRBJ1-1; TRBD1 is a possible D gene (5 bases). This TCR derives from a woman aged 18-30 years in good health and CMV-seropositive. Sequenced sample: PBMCs. For the CDR3, the DNA is TGTGCCAGCAGATCGTTGGGGGGAAACACTGAAGCTTTCTTT. The encoded protein is CASRSLGGNTEAFF.